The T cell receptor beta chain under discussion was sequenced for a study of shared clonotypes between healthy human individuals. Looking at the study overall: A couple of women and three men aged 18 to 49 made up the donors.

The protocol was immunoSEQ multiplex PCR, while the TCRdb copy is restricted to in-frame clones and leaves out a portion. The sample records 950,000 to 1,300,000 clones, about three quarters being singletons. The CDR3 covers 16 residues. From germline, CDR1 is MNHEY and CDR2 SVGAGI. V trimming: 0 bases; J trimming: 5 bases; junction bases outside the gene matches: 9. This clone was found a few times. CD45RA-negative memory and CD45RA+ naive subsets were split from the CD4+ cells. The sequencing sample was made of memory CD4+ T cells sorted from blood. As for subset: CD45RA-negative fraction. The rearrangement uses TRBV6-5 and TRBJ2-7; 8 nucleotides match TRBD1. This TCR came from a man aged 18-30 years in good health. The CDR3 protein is CASSYSPQGARNEQYF. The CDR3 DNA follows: TGTGCCAGCAGTTACTCTCCCCAGGGGGCGAGGAACGAGCAGTACTTC.